These 21 T cell receptor beta chains came from one sample sequenced in a study of blood T cell repertoires in COVID-19. Assay: immunoSEQ multiplex PCR; the TCRdb copy retains only in-frame clones and omits some. The repertoire holds approximately 200,000 clones, with 87% as singletons. Sample: peripheral blood. These receptors came from a man aged 55 to 69 who had recovered from COVID-19.

The chain couples TRBV6-5 to TRBJ2-1; TRBD2 might be the D (6 bases). Germline CDR1 reads MNHEY; CDR2 reads SVGAGI. The CDR3 consists of 14 residues. V was trimmed by 6 bases and J by 0 bases, leaving 9 bases between them. DNA for the CDR3: TGTGCCAGCAGACGGGGGATCTCCTACAATGAGCAGTTCTTC. Translation: CASRRGISYNEQFF.

This chain connects TRBV2 to TRBJ2-2; 12 bases map to TRBD2. Germline V gene sequence: CDR1 SNHLY, CDR2 FYNNEI. The ends lost 6 bases at V and 5 bases at J; junction bases unmatched: 1. The CDR3 runs 14 residues. The CDR3 is CASSGTSGTGELFF. The CDR3 bases are TGTGCCAGCAGCGGGACTAGCGGGACCGGGGAGCTGTTTTTT.

This clone was counted once. The chain employs TRBV18 and TRBJ1-4; 7 nucleotides align to TRBD1. Per the germline V gene, CDR1 is KGHSH and CDR2 is LQKENI. The CDR3 is 14 residues long. Trimming cost V 4 bases and J 4 bases; bases outside gene matches: 3. DNA of the CDR3: TGTGCCAGCTCACTTAACAGGGGTAATGAAAAACTGTTTTTT. Its protein product is CASSLNRGNEKLFF.

V usage is TRBV5-4 and J usage is TRBJ2-3; tentative D call: TRBD2 (6 bases). Germline V lookup: CDR1 SGHNT, CDR2 YYREEE (reference sequence). The CDR3 totals 15 residues. The germline V and J ends were trimmed by 0 bases and 4 bases, with 12 bases remaining between them. CDR3 amino acids: CASSLVGGAPDTQYF. In nucleotides, the CDR3 is TGTGCCAGCAGCTTGGTAGGCGGGGCCCCAGATACGCAGTATTTT.

This clone was found a few times. This rearrangement joins TRBV7-2 to TRBJ2-1; 7 positions match TRBD2. This CDR3 has 18 amino acids. The V and J ends lost 3 bases and 0 bases, in that order; junction bases with no gene match: 11. The germline gives CDR1 SGHTA, CDR2 FQGNSA. As DNA, the CDR3 is TGTGCCAGCAGCTTTAGCGTGGAGCGGGGCAGCTCCTACAATGAGCAGTTCTTC. Translation: CASSFSVERGSSYNEQFF.

This CDR3 reads CSVVRQGADTEAFF. CDR3 DNA: TGCAGCGTGGTAAGACAGGGGGCGGACACTGAAGCTTTCTTT. V usage is TRBV29-1 and J usage is TRBJ1-1; 10 bases line up with TRBD1. J gave up 3 bases and V 6 bases, and 7 bases lay outside the gene matches. The CDR3 runs to 14 residues. Germline V gives CDR1 SQVTM, CDR2 ANQGSEA.

The chain carries TRBV7-8 and TRBJ2-7; 7 bases are a match to TRBD1. V shed 4 bases, J shed 1 base, and the junction held 1 base outside the gene matches. CDR1 is SGHVS and CDR2 is FQNEAQ in the germline V gene. This CDR3 spans 13 amino acids. The CDR3 DNA reads as TGTGCCAGCAGCTCGACAGGGTCCTACGAGCAGTACTTC. Translation gives CASSSTGSYEQYF.

The V and J genes are TRBV28 and TRBJ2-1; perhaps TRBD2 as D (6 bases). CDR3 length: 16 residues. Germline V gene lookup returns CDR1 MDHEN and CDR2 SYDVKM. Trimming took off 3 bases at V and 1 base at J, with 13 bases between the two ends. CDR3 bases: TGTGCCAGCAGTTTTCCCCCCGGAGGGTCCTACAATGAGCAGTTCTTC. It encodes CASSFPPGGSYNEQFF.

DNA of the CDR3: TGTGCCAGCAGCCTCGGGCGGGGCGAGACCCAGTACTTC. This sequence encodes CASSLGRGETQYF. The chain recombines TRBV2 with TRBJ2-5, with D perhaps matching TRBD2 (6 bases). This CDR3 spans 13 amino acids. Trimming pared 6 bases from V and 5 bases from J, leaving 13 bases between. In germline, CDR1 is SNHLY, CDR2 FYNNEI.

The chain joins TRBV19 to TRBJ1-1, with 10 positions matching TRBD1. The CDR3 contains 16 residues. Trimming removed 0 bases from V and 10 bases from J; junction bases left unmatched: 11. Per the germline V gene, CDR1 is LNHDA and CDR2 is SQIVND (reference sequence). CDR3 DNA sequence: TGTGCCAGTAGTATAGATAGTCGAAGACAGGGGGCAATAGCTTTCTTT. This translates into CASSIDSRRQGAIAFF.

The genes are TRBV29-1 and TRBJ2-7; tentative D call: TRBD2 (7 bases). The V gene's germline CDR1 is SQVTM and CDR2 ANQGSEA. The V gene lost 0 bases and the J gene lost 6 bases, with 12 bases spanning the gap. The CDR3 is 13 residues long. In nucleotides, the CDR3 is TGCAGCGTTGAAGACCAGGGAGGGGGCGAGCAGTACTTC. It is translated as CSVEDQGGGEQYF.

The CDR3 bases are TGTGCCAGCAGCTTAAGCCTCGAGCAGTACTTC. Encoded protein: CASSLSLEQYF. The chain carries TRBV11-2 and TRBJ2-7, with no clear D. The germline CDR1 and CDR2 sequences are SGHAT and FQNNGV. This CDR3 has 11 amino acids. V was trimmed by 2 bases and J by 6 bases, leaving 5 bases between them.

The V gene is TRBV3-1 (or the pseudogene TRBV3-2), the J gene TRBJ1-4; D ambiguous. This CDR3 is built from 16 residues. Germline V gene lookup returns CDR1 LGHDT and CDR2 YNNKEL (reference sequence). V gave up 5 bases and J gave up 1 base, with 14 bases separating them. CDR3 nucleotide sequence: TGTGCCAGCAGCTGGAGAGGTCTCAGAACTAATGAAAAACTGTTTTTT. Its protein product is CASSWRGLRTNEKLFF.

This clone has only one observation. The V and J genes are TRBV30 and TRBJ1-2; 10 positions match TRBD1. In germline, CDR1 is GTSNPN, CDR2 SVGIG (reference sequence). Germline trimming cut 3 bases from V and 8 bases from J; bases unmatched to any gene: 12. The CDR3 sequence is 15 residues long. This CDR3 reads CAWRTGQGPGKGYTF. DNA for the CDR3: TGTGCCTGGAGGACGGGACAGGGGCCCGGGAAAGGCTACACCTTC. The full variable domain, completed using reference TRBV30 and TRBJ1-2, is SQTIHQWPATLVQPVGSPLSLECTVEGTSNPNLYWYRQAAGRGLQLLFYSVGIGQISSEVPQNLSASRPQDRQFILSSKKLLLSDSGFYLCAWRTGQGPGKGYTFGSGTRLTVV.

The chain uses TRBV5-4 and TRBJ2-2; 14 nucleotides match TRBD2. Germline trimming cut 4 bases from V and 9 bases from J; bases unmatched to any gene: 8. CDR1 is SGHNT, CDR2 YYREEE, per germline (reference sequence). CDR3 size: 16 residues. This CDR3 reads CASSRGLAGARWELFF. CDR3 sequence (DNA): TGTGCCAGCAGCCGGGGACTAGCGGGAGCAAGGTGGGAGCTGTTTTTT.

A note on this clone: The junction does not match germline at one end; this may be a read error. The J gene is TRBJ2-7, the V gene TRBV5-1, with 11 bases matching TRBD2. Germline assignment: CDR1 SGHRS and CDR2 YFSETQ. CDR3 length equals 12 residues. CDR3 DNA sequence: TGCGCCAGCAGCTTAACTAGCGGGGGAGAGTTCTTC. Translation gives CASSLTSGGEFF.

The chain employs TRBV7-9 and TRBJ2-1; possible D gene TRBD1, 5 bases. Trimming pared 2 bases from V and 1 base from J, leaving 9 bases between. The CDR3 has 15 residues. Germline CDR1 reads SEHNR; CDR2 reads FQNEAQ (reference sequence). The CDR3 coding sequence is TGTGCCAGCAGCTTACTCAGGGTGTCCTACAATGAGCAGTTCTTC. Translation: CASSLLRVSYNEQFF. The full variable domain, in which reference TRBV7-9 and TRBJ2-1 provide the parts outside the CDR3, is DTGVSQNPRHKITKRGQNVTFRCDPISEHNRLYWYRQTLGQGPEFLTYFQNEAQLEKSRLLSDRFSAERPKGSFSTLEIQRTEQGDSAMYLCASSLLRVSYNEQFFGPGTRLTVL.

With regard to this clone: A read error may produce the germline difference seen at one junction end. This chain joins TRBV6-5 and TRBJ2-7; D remains unclear. This CDR3 comprises 13 residues. Germline assignment: CDR1 MNHEY and CDR2 SVGAGI. CDR3 DNA: TGTGCCTGCAGTTACCGCGCCCTCTACGAGCAGTACTTC. Translating it yields CACSYRALYEQYF.

The chain recombines TRBV9 with TRBJ2-6, with D possibly being TRBD1 (5 bases). Trimming pared 3 bases from V and 3 bases from J, leaving 13 bases between. The CDR3 runs 16 residues. The germline gives CDR1 SGDLS, CDR2 YYNGEE. CDR3 nucleotide sequence: TGTGCCAGCAGCGCCGCCTGGCAGGGTGGGGCCAACGTCCTGACTTTC. Translation gives CASSAAWQGGANVLTF.

The chain is built from TRBV2 and TRBJ1-5; D not resolved. In germline, CDR1 is SNHLY, CDR2 FYNNEI. The length of the CDR3 is 12 residues. The V and J ends lost 6 bases and 7 bases respectively, with 10 bases between them. The CDR3 DNA reads as TGTGCCAGCAGCGCCGTTGGCCAGCCCCAGCATTTT. This encodes CASSAVGQPQHF.

This clone was seen just once. V gene TRBV11-2 combines with J gene TRBJ2-1, with 14 bases identical to TRBD2. This CDR3 is 16 amino acids long. CDR1 SGHAT and CDR2 FQNNGV come from the germline V gene. The J segment lost 9 bases and the V segment lost 7 bases, leaving 11 bases of the junction unmatched. CDR3 protein: CASTPPGLAGDGEQFF. CDR3 coding DNA: TGTGCCAGCACCCCCCCGGGACTAGCGGGAGATGGTGAGCAGTTCTTC.